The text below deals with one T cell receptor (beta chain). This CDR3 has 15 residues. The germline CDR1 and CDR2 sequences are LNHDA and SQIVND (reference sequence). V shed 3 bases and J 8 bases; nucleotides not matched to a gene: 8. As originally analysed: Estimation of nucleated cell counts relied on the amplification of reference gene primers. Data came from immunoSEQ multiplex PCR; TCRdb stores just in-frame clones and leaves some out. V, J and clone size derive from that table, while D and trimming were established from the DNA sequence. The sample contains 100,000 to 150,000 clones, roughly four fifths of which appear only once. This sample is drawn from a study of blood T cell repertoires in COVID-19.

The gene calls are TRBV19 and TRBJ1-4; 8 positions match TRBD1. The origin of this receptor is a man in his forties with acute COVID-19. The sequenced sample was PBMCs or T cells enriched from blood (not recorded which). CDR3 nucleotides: TGTGCCAGTAGTATTCCAGGACAGGGAGACGAAAAACTGTTTTTT. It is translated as CASSIPGQGDEKLFF. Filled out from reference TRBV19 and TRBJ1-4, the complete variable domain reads DGGITQSPKYLFRKEGQNVTLSCEQNLNHDAMYWYRQDPGQGLRLIYYSQIVNDFQKGDIAEGYSVSREKKESFPLTVTSAQKNPTAFYLCASSIPGQGDEKLFFGSGTQLSVL.